This T cell receptor (beta chain) was identified during a study of cytomegalovirus exposure and HLA in healthy donors. On the study more broadly: Of about 400 genotyped donors, approximately 80% clustered with self-reported Caucasian donors.

CDR3 length: 14 amino acids. The J segment lost 11 bases and the V segment lost 5 bases, leaving 9 bases of the junction unmatched. The germline V gene encodes CDR1 SGHNT and CDR2 YENEEA. Primers for the PCR totalled 60 Vbeta and 13 Jbeta. Method: immunoSEQ multiplex PCR; TCRdb's copy keeps in-frame clones and lacks some. The data contain around 140,000 clones, 75% to 80% of them singletons. Regarding the study as a whole: Indistinguishability led to the exclusion of some V segments, TRBV6-2 and TRBV6-3 included. Within the data, a cluster of highly shared sequence variants was likely a sequencing artifact. In a later analysis, HLA-associated TCR beta chains were more clonally expanded than equally common others.

Remarks on this clone: The target antigen is unknown.

The chain recombines TRBV11-3 with TRBJ1-1; 12 bases map to TRBD1. This receptor was obtained from a male donor in good health and CMV-seronegative. The source material was PBMCs. CDR3 loop: CASSPGTGGAKAFF. The DNA of the CDR3 is TGTGCCAGCAGCCCCGGGACAGGGGGCGCCAAGGCTTTCTTT.